The 13 T cell receptor beta chains presented below share a single source sample, sequenced in a study of cytotoxic CD8 clonotypes in ibrutinib-treated CLL. Sequencing was performed with immunoSEQ multiplex PCR; in TCRdb, only in-frame clones are kept and a portion is missing. The table lists roughly 300,000 clones, approximately 76% of them singletons, with about 5.3% in the top ten. The material was PBMCs, obtained at disease progression, from a patient treated with ibrutinib. These receptors were collected from a human donor with chronic lymphocytic leukemia.

This chain links TRBV7-9 with TRBJ2-2; D call uncertain. Germline V CDR1 and CDR2: SEHNR, FQNEAQ (reference sequence). This CDR3 spans 16 amino acids. Trimming took 0 bases from V and 3 from J, leaving 11 bases between them. Written as DNA, the CDR3 is TGTGCCAGCAGCTTAGCGCTCAACTCCTACACCGGGGAGCTGTTTTTT. As protein: CASSLALNSYTGELFF.

The chain couples TRBV7-8 to TRBJ2-7; 8 nucleotides align to TRBD1. With V trimmed by 5 bases and J by 2 bases, 2 bases remained unmatched. Germline CDR1 reads SGHVS; CDR2 reads FQNEAQ. The CDR3 runs to 13 residues. The CDR3 sequence is CASSRTGTYEQYF. The CDR3 region has the DNA TGTGCCAGCAGCCGGACAGGGACCTACGAGCAGTACTTC.

The chain combines TRBV7-3 with TRBJ2-5, with D possibly matching TRBD2 (7 bases). Germline V CDR1 and CDR2: SGHTA, FQGTGA. The CDR3 extends over 16 amino acids. The ends were cut back, 1 base at V and 4 bases at J, with 16 bases in the middle. CDR3 protein: CASSLIGLGGRETQYF. In DNA, the CDR3 is TGTGCCAGCAGCTTAATAGGACTAGGGGGGCGAGAGACCCAGTACTTC.

The chain has TRBV5-1 and TRBJ2-7; 9 bases agree with TRBD2. After removal of 4 bases from V and 3 bases from J, the junction contained 5 bases not matched to a gene. The CDR3 is 14 residues long. The germline gives CDR1 SGHRS, CDR2 YFSETQ. In nucleotides, the CDR3 is TGCGCCAGCAGCGCCTCTAGCGGGATCTACGAGCAGTACTTC. Residues: CASSASSGIYEQYF.

This clone appeared a few times. The chain couples TRBV7-9 to TRBJ1-1, with 8 bases matching TRBD1. Trimming at V came to 4 bases and at J to 7 bases, leaving 8 bases not matched to a gene. The germline V gene has CDR1 SEHNR and CDR2 FQNEAQ (reference sequence). The CDR3 runs to 14 residues. CDR3 nucleotide sequence: TGTGCCAGCAGCTGGACAGGGATTTCGAATGAAGCTTTCTTT. Its translation: CASSWTGISNEAFF.

In this sample, this clone turned up a few times. The chain couples TRBV6-5 to TRBJ2-1; D call uncertain. CDR1 MNHEY and CDR2 SVGAGI come from the germline V gene. The V end was cut by 1 base, the J end by 5 bases, with 6 bases between. This CDR3 comprises 13 residues. This chain's CDR3 is CASSYYGNNEQFF. CDR3 nucleotides: TGTGCCAGCAGTTACTACGGCAACAATGAGCAGTTCTTC.

The CDR3, as DNA: TGTGCCAGTAGTCCAAGGGAGGGCTACAGTTACACCTTC. It is translated as CASSPREGYSYTF. The V and J genes are TRBV19 and TRBJ1-2, with D unresolved. V was pared by 5 bases and J by 11 bases, with 18 bases between. There are 13 residues in the CDR3. From germline, CDR1 is LNHDA and CDR2 SQIVND (reference sequence).

The V and J genes are TRBV27 and TRBJ1-2; the match to TRBD1 covers 7 bases. The CDR3 extends over 15 amino acids. V lost 3 bases to trimming and J lost 3 bases; unmatched junction nucleotides: 7. The germline CDR1 and CDR2 sequences are MNHEY and SMNVEV (reference sequence). CDR3 in amino acids: CASSLLTGADYGYTF. CDR3 DNA: TGTGCCAGCAGTTTGCTAACAGGGGCCGACTATGGCTACACCTTC.

This sequence joins TRBV7-9 and TRBJ2-7; weak D call: TRBD2 (5 bases). The CDR3 spans 14 residues. V lost 2 bases and J lost 4, with 12 bases in between. Germline values: CDR1 SEHNR, CDR2 FQNEAQ (reference sequence). The CDR3 reads CASSLSGGGYEQYF. The CDR3 DNA reads as TGTGCCAGCAGCTTAAGTGGTGGCGGGTACGAGCAGTACTTC.

As for this clone: The sample holds other DNA sequences that translate to the same CDR3. The rearrangement uses TRBV11-2 and TRBJ1-2; D is uncertain. The CDR3 loop spans 13 amino acids. Trimming shortened V by 1 base and J by 2 bases, and 5 bases separated the two germline ends. The germline V gene has CDR1 SGHAT and CDR2 FQNNGV. The CDR3 coding sequence is TGTGCCAGCAGCTTAGGCCTAAACTATGGCTACACCTTC. This translates into CASSLGLNYGYTF. Looking up the rest from reference TRBV11-2 and TRBJ1-2 gives the full variable domain: EAGVAQSPRYKIIEKRQSVAFWCNPISGHATLYWYQQILGQGPKLLIQFQNNGVVDDSQLPKDRFSAERLKGVDSTLKIQPAKLEDSAVYLCASSLGLNYGYTFGSGTRLTVV.

The chain couples TRBV27 to TRBJ2-7; tentative D call: TRBD1 (6 bases). The CDR3 contains 15 residues. Trimming took 0 bases from V and 0 from J, leaving 9 bases between them. Germline V gene data show CDR1 as MNHEY and CDR2 as SMNVEV (reference sequence). CDR3 sequence (DNA): TGTGCCAGCAGTTTATCCGTACAGGGCTCCTACGAGCAGTACTTC. Its translation is CASSLSVQGSYEQYF.

The chain combines TRBV19 with TRBJ1-5; D unresolved. Germline V lookup: CDR1 LNHDA, CDR2 SQIVND (reference sequence). This CDR3 contains 12 residues. V dropped 3 bases and J dropped 9 bases, with 9 bases sitting between them. CDR3 DNA: TGTGCCAGTAGTATTAGTCTGCGGCCCCAGCATTTT. This gives the protein CASSISLRPQHF.

This clone has more than one count but fewer than ten. V and J are TRBV4-3 and TRBJ1-5; D is undetermined. The CDR3 contains 15 residues. Germline lookup yields CDR1 LGHNA and CDR2 YSLEER. V was pared by 1 base and J by 8 bases, with 15 bases between. The CDR3, as DNA: TGCGCCAGCAGCCAAGGCCTACACACAAGGGAGCCCCAGCATTTT. Residues: CASSQGLHTREPQHF.